This T cell receptor (beta chain) is from a study of blood T cells in healthy people across ages. On the study more broadly: Through template switching, about one barcoded beta molecule was captured per two T cells, as measured in model experiments.

The study's findings and limits: Researchers deemed the diversity estimates from one million T cells underestimates. Aged donors had fewer naive CD4+ cells and lower diversity than long-lived donors.

With 6 bases removed from V and 0 bases from J, the gap between germline ends came to 12 bases. From germline, CDR1 is MDHEN and CDR2 SYDVKM. The CDR3 consists of 15 residues. This clonotype was observed a handful of times. What it binds is not known. The second PCR ran about 6 to 12 cycles with a sample-barcoded 5' primer and J-beta primers. TCRdb used MiXCR to reprocess the 5' RACE reads, holding one entry per CDR3 protein. The data show 790,000 or so distinct CDR3 sequences, less than 60% seen once. J is TRBJ2-4 and V is TRBV28; D ambiguous. The sequenced sample was blood. The source is an elderly man in good health. The CDR3 region has the DNA TGTGCCAGCAGCACGATAAGTCTAGCCAAAAACATTCAGTACTTC. The encoded protein is CASSTISLAKNIQYF.